Shown below are 11 T cell receptor beta chains from a single sample sequenced in a study of cytomegalovirus exposure and HLA in healthy donors. Both 60 Vbeta primers and 13 Jbeta primers went into the PCR. TCRdb keeps only in-frame clones here, not all; method: immunoSEQ multiplex PCR. Of approximately 280,000 clones listed, 80% to 90% are singletons. Source material: PBMCs. Receptor source: a woman aged 18-29 years in good health and CMV-seronegative.

V gene TRBV6-1 combines with J gene TRBJ2-1; 9 nucleotides line up with TRBD2. The CDR3 consists of 14 residues. V lost 3 bases to trimming and J lost 6 bases; unmatched junction nucleotides: 3. Per germline, CDR1 MNHNS and CDR2 SASEGT. Here the CDR3 DNA reads TGTGCCAGCAGTGAGAGCGGGGGGCGCAATGAGCAGTTCTTC. This codes for CASSESGGRNEQFF.

This sequence joins TRBV19 and TRBJ1-6; possible D gene TRBD1, 6 bases. Germline CDR1 reads LNHDA; CDR2 reads SQIVND (reference sequence). CDR3 length equals 16 residues. V dropped 10 bases and J dropped 7 bases, with 23 bases sitting between them. As DNA, the CDR3 is TGTGCCACCCGAGTGACGGACAGCGCAGCAAATTCACCCCTCCACTTT. Protein product: CATRVTDSAANSPLHF.

For this clone: Germline is not matched at one junction end, which may reflect a read error. Written as DNA, the CDR3 is TGTGCCAGCAGCCTTACTAGCGGGGGGGCGGGAGTGACAGATACGCGGTATTTT. Translating gives CASSLTSGGAGVTDTRYF. The chain combines TRBV9 with TRBJ2-3; 13 nucleotides align to TRBD2. The CDR3 extends over 18 amino acids. The germline gives CDR1 SGDLS, CDR2 YYNGEE.

Only one count was recorded for this clone. The chain employs TRBV5-1 and TRBJ2-2; a weak D match, TRBD1 (5 bases). Germline CDR1 and CDR2: SGHRS and YFSETQ. V was shortened by 0 bases and J by 0 bases, with 9 bases between the two germline ends. The CDR3 length is 16 residues. The CDR3 spells CASSLATQANTGELFF. CDR3 in DNA: TGCGCCAGCAGCTTGGCCACACAGGCGAACACCGGGGAGCTGTTTTTT.

The chain combines TRBV19 with TRBJ1-2, with D perhaps matching TRBD1 (6 bases). V dropped 3 bases and J dropped 6 bases, with 14 bases sitting between them. The CDR3 has 14 residues. Germline-derived CDR1 and CDR2 are LNHDA and SQIVND (reference sequence). DNA for the CDR3: TGTGCCAGTAGTATGGTTGCAGGGGATCATGGCTACACCTTC. It is translated as CASSMVAGDHGYTF.

In this sample, this clone turned up once. The chain uses TRBV7-3 and TRBJ2-2; D is undetermined. With 4 bases removed from V and 6 bases from J, the gap between germline ends came to 12 bases. CDR3 size: 14 residues. Per the germline V gene, CDR1 is SGHTA and CDR2 is FQGTGA. Here the CDR3 reads CASSSVAYSGELFF. CDR3 DNA: TGTGCCAGCAGCTCGGTCGCTTATTCCGGGGAGCTGTTTTTT.

This sequence joins TRBV6-5 and TRBJ2-7; tentative D call: TRBD2 (6 bases). Germline CDR1 MNHEY, CDR2 SVGAGI. Trimming stripped 5 bases from V and 2 bases from J, with 10 bases between. CDR3 length: 13 amino acids. CDR3 in DNA: TGTGCCAGCAGTGTCGGGGGACCCTACGAGCAGTACTTC. It yields the protein CASSVGGPYEQYF.

The V and J genes are TRBV27 and TRBJ2-1; 7 nucleotides align to TRBD1. Germline loops: CDR1 MNHEY, CDR2 SMNVEV (reference sequence). Trimming cost V 0 bases and J 1 base; bases outside gene matches: 21. The CDR3 extends over 22 amino acids. The CDR3, as DNA: TGTGCCAGCAGTTTATCCGCCGAGAGGTCCCCGACTGGGACAGATTCCTACAATGAGCAGTTCTTC. As protein: CASSLSAERSPTGTDSYNEQFF.

The rearrangement joins TRBV11-2 to TRBJ1-3; D is unresolved. Germline loops: CDR1 SGHAT, CDR2 FQNNGV. The CDR3 covers 14 residues. Deletions cut 9 bases from V and 0 bases from J, with 12 bases between. The CDR3 protein is CASLGGYSGNTIYF. CDR3 nucleotide sequence: TGTGCCAGTCTCGGAGGATACTCTGGAAACACCATATATTTT.

As regards this clone: Other DNA sequences in the sample encode the same CDR3. The chain uses TRBV27 and TRBJ2-7, with 7 bases that match TRBD2. The CDR3 is made up of 14 amino acids. Losses at the gene ends were 3 bases for V and 1 base for J; bases not matched to a gene: 3. Germline V gives CDR1 MNHEY, CDR2 SMNVEV (reference sequence). CDR3 nucleotide sequence: TGTGCCAGCAGTTTTGGGGGGGGTTCCTACGAGCAGTACTTC. Its protein is CASSFGGGSYEQYF.

The chain is built from TRBV15 and TRBJ2-2; TRBD1 agrees at 7 bases. Per the germline V gene, CDR1 is LNHNV and CDR2 is YYDKDF (reference sequence). This CDR3 spans 14 amino acids. V lost 2 bases to trimming and J lost 6 bases; unmatched junction nucleotides: 3. The CDR3: CATSRRQGPGELFF. DNA of the CDR3: TGTGCCACCAGCAGAAGACAGGGCCCCGGGGAGCTGTTTTTT. The full variable domain, with the rest looked up from reference TRBV15 and TRBJ2-2, is DAMVIQNPRYQVTQFGKPVTLSCSQTLNHNVMYWYQQKSSQAPKLLFHYYDKDFNNEADTPDNFQSRRPNTSFCFLDIRSPGLGDTAMYLCATSRRQGPGELFFGEGSRLTVL.